The rows below give T cell receptor beta chains drawn from one sample of a study of CD8 T cells in Susac syndrome. TCRdb re-called the immunoSEQ multiplex PCR reads with MiXCR, one entry per CDR3 protein. Here the sample spans about 210,000 distinct CDR3 sequences, roughly 96% being singletons. The sequenced material came from CD4+ T cells from PBMCs. Receptor source: a human donor with multiple sclerosis. The CDR3 runs from the conserved cysteine through the conserved F or W. A D gene is named only where the DNA matches it firmly.

v_gene,j_gene,d_gene,CDR3aa,CDR3nt
TRBV25-1,TRBJ2-7,NA,CASGTAGYEQYF,TGTGCCAGCGGGACGGCGGGGTACGAGCAGTACTTC
TRBV20-1,TRBJ2-1,TRBD1,CSARPKTGSYNEQFF,TGCAGTGCTAGACCCAAGACAGGGAGTTACAATGAGCAGTTCTTC
TRBV30,TRBJ1-1,NA,CAWSDTTEAFF,TGTGCCTGGAGTGACACCACTGAAGCTTTCTTT
TRBV11-2,TRBJ2-7,NA,CASSLEGGGNYEQYF,TGTGCCAGCAGCTTAGAAGGAGGGGGGAACTACGAGCAGTACTTC
TRBV7-6,TRBJ1-2,NA,CASSLRSRNADRSTRSYGYTF,TGTGCCAGCAGCTTAAGGTCCCGAAACGCGGACAGATCTACCCGGAGCTATGGCTACACCTTC
TRBV11-2,TRBJ2-7,NA,CASSRTLLPYEQYF,TGTGCCAGCAGCCGGACGTTGCTGCCCTACGAGCAGTACTTC
TRBV20-1,TRBJ1-1,NA,CSANTDEAFF,TGCAGTGCTAATACGGATGAAGCTTTCTTT
TRBV4-1,TRBJ2-1,NA,CASSQYPKWVGNEQFF,TGCGCCAGCAGCCAATATCCGAAATGGGTAGGCAATGAGCAGTTCTTC
TRBV12-3/TRBV12-4,TRBJ2-7,TRBD1,CASSYGTGPEQYF,TGTGCCAGCAGTTACGGGACAGGGCCCGAGCAGTACTTC
TRBV9,TRBJ2-1,NA,CASSVARAEQFF,TGTGCCAGCAGCGTAGCTCGCGCAGAGCAGTTCTTC